These 7 T cell receptor beta chains were sequenced from one sample in a study of cytomegalovirus exposure and HLA in healthy donors. In the PCR, 60 Vbeta and 13 Jbeta primers were used. The method was immunoSEQ multiplex PCR; TCRdb's version includes in-frame clones alone and lacks a portion of them. The repertoire holds roughly 80,000 clones, with 62% as singletons. Sequenced input: PBMCs. All receptors come from a male donor in good health and CMV-seropositive.

The chain couples TRBV29-1 to TRBJ1-1; TRBD1 agrees at 11 bases. The CDR3 spans 11 residues. Germline values: CDR1 SQVTM, CDR2 ANQGSEA. V shed 7 bases, J shed 8 bases, and the junction held 3 bases outside the gene matches. The CDR3 region has the DNA TGCAGCGCCGGACAGGGGGCCGAAGCTTTCTTT. It yields the protein CSAGQGAEAFF.

This sequence joins TRBV28 and TRBJ1-3; tentatively, D is TRBD1 (5 bases). CDR1 is MDHEN, CDR2 SYDVKM, per germline. The CDR3 sequence is 14 residues long. Between the trimmed V and J ends, which lost 6 bases and 4 bases, there was a span of 13 bases. CDR3 loop: CASRLEGRGNTIYF. The CDR3 coding sequence is TGTGCCAGCAGGTTGGAGGGGAGAGGAAACACCATATATTTT. The complete variable domain, with remaining parts taken from reference TRBV28 and TRBJ1-3, reads DVKVTQSSRYLVKRTGEKVFLECVQDMDHENMFWYRQDPGLGLRLIYFSYDVKMKEKGDIPEGYSVSREKKERFSLILESASTNQTSMYLCASRLEGRGNTIYFGEGSWLTVV.

The rearrangement links TRBV7-3 to TRBJ2-1, with D possibly being TRBD1 (6 bases). The CDR3 runs 12 residues. Germline V gene lookup returns CDR1 SGHTA and CDR2 FQGTGA. Trimming removed 5 bases at V and 11 bases at J, with 13 bases between. CDR3 nucleotides: TGTGCCAGCAGCCAGGGCAGGGGAAAGCAGTTCTTC. Translation gives CASSQGRGKQFF.

The V and J genes are TRBV7-9 and TRBJ2-2; D ambiguous. Germline V gene data show CDR1 as SEHNR and CDR2 as FQNEAQ (reference sequence). V was trimmed by 3 bases and J by 0 bases, leaving 11 bases between them. The CDR3 spans 16 residues. The DNA of the CDR3 is TGTGCCAGCAGCTTCTACAGTGACGCGAACACCGGGGAGCTGTTTTTT. Amino acids: CASSFYSDANTGELFF.

This clone turned up a few times. The J gene is TRBJ2-2, the V gene TRBV5-1, with 12 positions matching TRBD2. The germline V gene encodes CDR1 SGHRS and CDR2 YFSETQ. This CDR3 is built from 15 residues. V lost 5 bases and J lost 5; bases outside the gene matches: 4. The CDR3 bases are TGCGCCAGCAGTAGGCTAGCGGGAGGGACCGGGGAGCTGTTTTTT. Translated, it gives CASSRLAGGTGELFF.

The genes are TRBV18 and TRBJ1-4; D uncertain. CDR1 and CDR2 (germline): KGHSH, LQKENI. The CDR3 covers 15 residues. V was pared by 3 bases and J by 10 bases, with 18 bases between. CDR3 in amino acids: CASSPGGGFQGKLFF. The DNA of the CDR3 is TGTGCCAGCTCACCGGGAGGAGGATTTCAAGGAAAACTGTTTTTT.

The CDR3 nucleotides are TGTGCCAGCAGTTTATACCAGGGGCGCCCAGATACGCAGTATTTT. Its translation: CASSLYQGRPDTQYF. This chain links TRBV28 with TRBJ2-3, with D tentatively TRBD1 (6 bases). The V gene lost 1 base and the J gene lost 4 bases, with 12 bases spanning the gap. The germline V gene encodes CDR1 MDHEN and CDR2 SYDVKM. The CDR3 is 15 residues long.